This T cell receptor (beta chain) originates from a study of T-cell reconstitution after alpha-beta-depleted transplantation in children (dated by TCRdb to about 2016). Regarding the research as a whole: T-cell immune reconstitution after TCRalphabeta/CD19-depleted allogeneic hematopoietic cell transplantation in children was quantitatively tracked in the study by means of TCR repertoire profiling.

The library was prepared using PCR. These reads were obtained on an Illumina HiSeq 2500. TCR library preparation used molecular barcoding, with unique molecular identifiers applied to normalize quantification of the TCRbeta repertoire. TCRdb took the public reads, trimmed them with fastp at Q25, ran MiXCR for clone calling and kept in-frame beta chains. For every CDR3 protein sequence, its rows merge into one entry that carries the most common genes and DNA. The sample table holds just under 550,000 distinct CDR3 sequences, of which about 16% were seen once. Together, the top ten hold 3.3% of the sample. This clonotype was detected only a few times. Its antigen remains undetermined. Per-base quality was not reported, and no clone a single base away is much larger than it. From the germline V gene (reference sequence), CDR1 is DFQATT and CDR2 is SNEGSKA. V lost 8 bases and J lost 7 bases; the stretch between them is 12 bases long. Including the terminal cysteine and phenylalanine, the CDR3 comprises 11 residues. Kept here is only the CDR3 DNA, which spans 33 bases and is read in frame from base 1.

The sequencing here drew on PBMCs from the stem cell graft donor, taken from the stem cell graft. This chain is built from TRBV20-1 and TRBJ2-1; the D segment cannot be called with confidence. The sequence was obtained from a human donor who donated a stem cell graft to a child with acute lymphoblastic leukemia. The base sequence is TGCAGTCCCTTCCTAGTGAATGAGCAGTTCTTC. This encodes CSPFLVNEQFF.